This paragraph reports one T cell receptor (beta chain). This record comes from a study of shared clonotypes between healthy human individuals. Sequencing used immunoSEQ multiplex PCR; TCRdb keeps in-frame clones, though not all of them. The repertoire has about 590,000 clones, 95% of them found once; the top ten carry less than 0.13%. Terminally differentiated effector memory CD45RA+ cells were excluded by CCR7 positive selection of CD45RO-negative cells. Germline assignment: CDR1 MNHEY and CDR2 SVGAGI. Unmatched junction bases numbered 7, after V lost 5 bases and J lost 3 bases. CDR3 size: 14 residues.

Sequencing used naive CD8+ T cells sorted from blood. This sequence was found in a woman younger than 45 in good health. The chain recombines TRBV6-5 with TRBJ2-7; TRBD2 agrees at 7 bases. For the CDR3, the DNA is TGTGCCAGCAGTCCCCGGACTAGACTCTACGAGCAGTACTTC. Protein product: CASSPRTRLYEQYF.